This T cell receptor (beta chain) was obtained from a study of blood T cell repertoires in COVID-19. At the level of the study: T cells, B-cell-depleted T cells, or PBMCs provided the cDNA or gDNA that served as material.

Original processing notes: Reference gene primers were amplified, and this amplification served to estimate nucleated cell counts. The data were produced by immunoSEQ multiplex PCR, yet TCRdb's version contains in-frame clones alone and is incomplete. From that table come the V and J calls and clone size; the DNA was used to work out D and trimming. The sample has 120,000 or so clones; 90% are singletons. The germline V gene has CDR1 MNHEY and CDR2 SVGAGI. The CDR3 extends over 14 amino acids. V dropped 0 bases and J dropped 3 bases, with 8 bases sitting between them. Sequencing was done on a sample of peripheral blood. The TCR originated in a woman aged 55-70 years with COVID-19, enrolled during active disease. The chain couples TRBV6-5 to TRBJ1-2, with D unresolved. For the CDR3, the DNA is TGTGCCAGCAGTTACTCGGCGGGTTACTATGGCTACACCTTC. This gives the protein CASSYSAGYYGYTF.